One and the same sample provided the 8 T cell receptor beta chains below, sequenced in a study of control samples from healthy donors and cancer patients. The protocol was immunoSEQ multiplex PCR, while the TCRdb copy is restricted to in-frame clones and leaves out a portion. The repertoire includes about 130,000 clones, 90% of them detected once, and approximately 2.7% sits in the top ten. Sequencing used blood. The receptors come from a man between 18 and 29 years old in good health.

The chain carries TRBV7-9 and TRBJ2-6; D unclear. The CDR3 is 14 amino acids. The V and J ends lost 8 bases and 3 bases respectively, with 11 bases between them. Germline CDR1 and CDR2: SEHNR and FQNEAQ (reference sequence). The CDR3 DNA sequence: TGTGCCAGCGACCATTCAGATGGGGCCAACGTCCTGACTTTC. This gives the protein CASDHSDGANVLTF.

The chain joins TRBV18 to TRBJ2-5; D is undetermined. Per germline, CDR1 KGHSH and CDR2 LQKENI. The CDR3 sequence is 13 residues long. The V end lost 3 bases, the J end lost 5 bases, and 10 bases lay between the germline ends. The DNA for the CDR3 is TGTGCCAGCTCACCCGGTTTACAGGAGACCCAGTACTTC. Translating gives CASSPGLQETQYF.

This chain joins TRBV19 and TRBJ1-2, with TRBD1 identical over 7 bases. This CDR3 has 13 residues. Germline trimming cut 5 bases from V and 6 bases from J; bases unmatched to any gene: 6. The germline CDR1 and CDR2 sequences are LNHDA and SQIVND (reference sequence). The CDR3 loop is CASSPTGEHGYTF. In DNA form, the CDR3 reads TGTGCCAGTAGTCCAACAGGGGAGCATGGCTACACCTTC.

DNA for the CDR3: TGTGCCAGCAGGCACGACGGGAACTATGGCTACACCTTC. This gives the protein CASRHDGNYGYTF. The chain is built from TRBV28 and TRBJ1-2; D unclear. V shed 6 bases and J shed 2 bases, with 10 bases lying between them. The CDR3 extends over 13 amino acids. Germline V gene data show CDR1 as MDHEN and CDR2 as SYDVKM.

In its sample, this clone was seen once. This chain uses TRBV7-3 with TRBJ1-1, with D hard to call. V lost 1 base and J lost 7, with 10 bases in between. This CDR3 is 13 amino acids long. The V gene's germline CDR1 is SGHTA and CDR2 FQGTGA. The CDR3 region has the DNA TGTGCCAGCAGCTTAAAAGATGGTTTTGAAGCTTTCTTT. Its protein is CASSLKDGFEAFF.

V is TRBV30 and J is TRBJ1-1; possible D gene TRBD1, 5 bases. The CDR3 is 13 residues long. Germline V gives CDR1 GTSNPN, CDR2 SVGIG (reference sequence). Trimming cost V 4 bases and J 0 bases, with 9 bases left between them. The CDR3 nucleotides read TGTGCCTGGAAGCGGGGGATGAACACTGAAGCTTTCTTT. Translating it yields CAWKRGMNTEAFF.

This clone appeared a few times. The J gene is TRBJ2-7, the V gene TRBV7-9, with TRBD2 identical over 9 bases. J lost 3 bases, V lost 5 bases, and 5 bases had no gene match. The CDR3 extends over 14 amino acids. Looked up from germline, CDR1 is SEHNR and CDR2 is FQNEAQ (reference sequence). CDR3: CASSPGLADYEQYF. For the CDR3, the DNA is TGTGCCAGCAGCCCGGGACTAGCCGACTACGAGCAGTACTTC.

The table lists this clone with a count of one. This chain uses TRBV23-1 with TRBJ1-3; D not resolved. TRBV23-1 is placed among ORFs of uncertain function. The CDR3 runs to 12 residues. With 4 bases removed from V and 8 bases from J, the gap between germline ends came to 9 bases. CDR3 DNA: TGCGCCAGCAGTCGGACGGCCTACACCATATATTTT. Translated, it gives CASSRTAYTIYF.